Shown below are 3 T cell receptor beta chains from a single sample sequenced in a study of cytomegalovirus exposure and HLA in healthy donors listed by TCRdb under 2017. Library preparation was by the immunoSEQ multiplex PCR assay. What TCRdb holds here is the immuneACCESS table cut down to in-frame rearrangements. Part of the clones is not present; checked against another copy, under half of the missing clones reflect an unresolved V gene, and the others are unexplained. The sample has 55,000 to 70,000 clones on record, around 93% of them singletons. The top ten clones comprise about 5.7% of the sample. Material for sequencing was PBMCs. The source of these receptors is a man aged 18 to 30 in good health and CMV-seropositive.

The chain combines TRBV19 with TRBJ1-1, with D uncertain. The CDR3 contains 14 residues. From germline, CDR1 is LNHDA and CDR2 SQIVND (reference sequence). Trimming took off 1 base at V and 0 bases at J, with 6 bases between the two ends. The CDR3 sequence is CASSIGLLNTEAFF. The CDR3 DNA sequence: TGTGCCAGTAGTATAGGGCTTTTGAACACTGAAGCTTTCTTT.

This sequence joins TRBV7-2 and TRBJ2-5; D might be TRBD2 (5 bases). The V end was cut by 3 bases, the J end by 2 bases, with 10 bases between. There are 14 residues in the CDR3. The V gene's germline CDR1 is SGHTA and CDR2 FQGNSA. For the CDR3, the DNA is TGTGCCAGCAGCTTCGCTCCGGGACAAGAGACCCAGTACTTC. This codes for CASSFAPGQETQYF.

The J gene is TRBJ2-1, the V gene TRBV5-1; 8 nucleotides line up with TRBD2. The V gene's germline CDR1 is SGHRS and CDR2 YFSETQ. Trimming took 0 bases from V and 8 from J; bases not matched to a gene: 7. This CDR3 has 15 residues. This CDR3 reads CASSLESGRAHEQFF. CDR3 DNA: TGCGCCAGCAGCTTGGAATCCGGGAGGGCCCATGAGCAGTTCTTC.